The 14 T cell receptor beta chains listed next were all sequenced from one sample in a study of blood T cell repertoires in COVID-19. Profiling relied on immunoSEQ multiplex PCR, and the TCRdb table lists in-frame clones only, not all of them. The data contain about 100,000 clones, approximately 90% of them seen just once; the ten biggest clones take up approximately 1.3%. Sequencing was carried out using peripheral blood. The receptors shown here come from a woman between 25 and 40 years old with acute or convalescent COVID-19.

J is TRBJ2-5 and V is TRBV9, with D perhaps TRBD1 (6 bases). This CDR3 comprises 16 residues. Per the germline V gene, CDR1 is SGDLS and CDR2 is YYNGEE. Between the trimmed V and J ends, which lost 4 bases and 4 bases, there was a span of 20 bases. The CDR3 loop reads CASSPRTDGYRETQYF. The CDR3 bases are TGTGCCAGCAGCCCCCGGACAGACGGGTATAGAGAGACCCAGTACTTC.

The CDR3 sequence: CASSPGDSLYGYTF. CDR3 sequence (DNA): TGCGCCAGCAGCCCTGGGGACAGTCTGTATGGCTACACCTTC. The chain is built from TRBV5-1 and TRBJ1-2; 7 bases fit TRBD1. Germline V gene sequence: CDR1 SGHRS, CDR2 YFSETQ. The ends lost 4 bases at V and 5 bases at J; junction bases unmatched: 8. The CDR3 contains 14 residues.

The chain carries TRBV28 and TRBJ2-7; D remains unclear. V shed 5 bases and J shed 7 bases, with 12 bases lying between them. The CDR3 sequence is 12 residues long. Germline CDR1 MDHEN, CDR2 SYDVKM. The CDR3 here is CASSAFSGEQYF. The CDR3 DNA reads TGTGCCAGCAGTGCCTTTTCAGGAGAGCAGTACTTC.

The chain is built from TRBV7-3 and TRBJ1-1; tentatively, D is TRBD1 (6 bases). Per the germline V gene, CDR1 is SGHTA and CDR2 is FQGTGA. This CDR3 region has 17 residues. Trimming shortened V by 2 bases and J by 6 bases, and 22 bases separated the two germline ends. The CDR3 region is CASSLFRRGQGSAEAFF. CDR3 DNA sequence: TGTGCCAGCAGCTTATTTCGTAGGGGCCAGGGGAGCGCTGAAGCTTTCTTT.

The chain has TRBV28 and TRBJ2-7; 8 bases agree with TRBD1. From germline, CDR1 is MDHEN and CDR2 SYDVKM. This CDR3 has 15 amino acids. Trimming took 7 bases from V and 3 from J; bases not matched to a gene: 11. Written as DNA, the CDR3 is TGTGCCAGCATTAACCAGGGGGCAGGGTACTACGAGCAGTACTTC. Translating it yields CASINQGAGYYEQYF.

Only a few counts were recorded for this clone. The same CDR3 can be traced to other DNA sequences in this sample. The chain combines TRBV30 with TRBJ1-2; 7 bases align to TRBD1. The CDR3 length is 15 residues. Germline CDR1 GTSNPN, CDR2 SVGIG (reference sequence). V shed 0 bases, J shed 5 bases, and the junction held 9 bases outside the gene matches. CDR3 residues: CAWSVRSGGGYGYTF. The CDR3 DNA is TGTGCCTGGAGTGTACGCTCAGGGGGTGGTTATGGCTACACCTTC.

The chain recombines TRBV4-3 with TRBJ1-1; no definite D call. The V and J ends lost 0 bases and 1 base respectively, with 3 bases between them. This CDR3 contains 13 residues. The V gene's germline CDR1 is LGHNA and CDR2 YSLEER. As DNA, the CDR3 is TGCGCCAGCAGCCAAGATAAGAACACTGAAGCTTTCTTT. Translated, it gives CASSQDKNTEAFF.

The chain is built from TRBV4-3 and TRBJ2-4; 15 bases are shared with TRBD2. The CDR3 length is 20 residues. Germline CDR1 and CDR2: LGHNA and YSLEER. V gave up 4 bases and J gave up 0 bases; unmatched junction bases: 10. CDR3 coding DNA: TGCGCCAGCAGCCCCCGGACTAGCGGGGGGGACTATATAGCCAAAAACATTCAGTACTTC. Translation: CASSPRTSGGDYIAKNIQYF.

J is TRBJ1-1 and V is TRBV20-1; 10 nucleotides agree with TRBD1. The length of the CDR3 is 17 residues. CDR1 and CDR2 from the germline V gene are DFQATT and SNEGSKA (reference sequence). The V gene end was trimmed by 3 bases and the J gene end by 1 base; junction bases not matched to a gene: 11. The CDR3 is CSASVDRGRGGNTEAFF. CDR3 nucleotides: TGCAGTGCTAGTGTCGACAGGGGGCGAGGGGGGAACACTGAAGCTTTCTTT.

CDR3 bases: TGCAGCGTTGACACCGGGACAGGCAGATCAAAGTACTTC. Translated: CSVDTGTGRSKYF. The chain carries TRBV29-1 and TRBJ2-7; 8 bases are a match to TRBD1. Per the germline V gene, CDR1 is SQVTM and CDR2 is ANQGSEA. The CDR3 is 13 amino acids. Germline trimming cut 3 bases from V and 11 bases from J; bases unmatched to any gene: 12.

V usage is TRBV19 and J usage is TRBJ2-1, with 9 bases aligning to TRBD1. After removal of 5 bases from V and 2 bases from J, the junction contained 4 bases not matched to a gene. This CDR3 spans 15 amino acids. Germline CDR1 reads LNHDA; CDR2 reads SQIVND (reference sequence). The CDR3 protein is CASSPRTGAYNEQFF. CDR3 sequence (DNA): TGTGCCAGTAGTCCCCGGACAGGGGCCTACAATGAGCAGTTCTTC.

Here the CDR3 DNA reads TGTGCCAGCAGGCGGGACTTACCAAAGGGATCACCCCTCCACTTT. This translates into CASRRDLPKGSPLHF. V gene TRBV4-2 combines with J gene TRBJ1-6; TRBD1 is a possible D gene (5 bases). CDR1 is LGHNA and CDR2 is YNFKEQ in the germline V gene. This CDR3 is 15 amino acids long. The V and J ends lost 6 bases and 10 bases respectively, with 19 bases between them.

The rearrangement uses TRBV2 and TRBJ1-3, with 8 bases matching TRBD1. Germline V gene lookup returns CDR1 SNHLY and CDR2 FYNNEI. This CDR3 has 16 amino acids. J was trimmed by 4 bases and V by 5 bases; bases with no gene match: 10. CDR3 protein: CASSQGPGGAGNTIYF. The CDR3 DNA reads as TGTGCCAGCAGTCAGGGCCCAGGGGGCGCCGGAAACACCATATATTTT. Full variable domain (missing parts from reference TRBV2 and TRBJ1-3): EPEVTQTPSHQVTQMGQEVILRCVPISNHLYFYWYRQILGQKVEFLVSFYNNEISEKSEIFDDQFSVERPDGSNFTLKIRSTKLEDSAMYFCASSQGPGGAGNTIYFGEGSWLTVV.

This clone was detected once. The chain's CDR3 is CASSATSGRAGTDTQYF. DNA of the CDR3: TGTGCCAGCAGTGCGACTAGCGGGAGGGCCGGCACAGATACGCAGTATTTT. V usage is TRBV6-1 and J usage is TRBJ2-3; TRBD2 agrees at 14 bases. V was clipped by 4 bases and J by 1 base; unmatched bases: 4. Germline V gene sequence: CDR1 MNHNS, CDR2 SASEGT. This CDR3 is 17 amino acids long.